The next 10 T cell receptor beta chains were all read from a single sample in a study of control samples from healthy donors and cancer patients (dated by TCRdb to the early 2020s). Libraries were prepared through the immunoSEQ multiplex PCR assay. TCRdb holds this immuneACCESS table with in-frame rearrangements only. Some clones are missing; in checked studies, unresolved V genes explain under half, and the rest has no known cause. The sample table holds around 120,000 clones, of which 93% were seen once. Around 2.5% of the sample is in the top ten clones. Sequencing was done on a sample of blood. The receptors stem from a man aged 25-40 years in good health.

The J gene is TRBJ1-1, the V gene TRBV30, with TRBD1 as a possible D gene (5 bases). V lost 4 bases, J lost 1 base, and 7 bases lay in between. This CDR3 region has 12 residues. Germline V gene sequence: CDR1 GTSNPN, CDR2 SVGIG (reference sequence). CDR3 bases: TGTGCCTGGAATACAGGGAACACTGAAGCTTTCTTT. Translation gives CAWNTGNTEAFF. The variable domain in full, completed from reference TRBV30 and TRBJ1-1, reads SQTIHQWPATLVQPVGSPLSLECTVEGTSNPNLYWYRQAAGRGLQLLFYSVGIGQISSEVPQNLSASRPQDRQFILSSKKLLLSDSGFYLCAWNTGNTEAFFGQGTRLTVV.

The chain uses TRBV5-1 and TRBJ2-5; D may be TRBD2 (6 bases). Per the germline V gene, CDR1 is SGHRS and CDR2 is YFSETQ. Trimming removed 0 bases from V and 5 bases from J, with 14 bases in between. The CDR3 contains 15 residues. CDR3 residues: CASSLVRGIGETQYF. Written as DNA, the CDR3 is TGCGCCAGCAGCTTGGTTCGGGGGATTGGGGAGACCCAGTACTTC.

This clone was seen a single time. The chain links TRBV9 to TRBJ1-3; D uncertain. The CDR3 consists of 16 residues. The germline V and J ends were trimmed by 0 bases and 3 bases, with 13 bases remaining between them. CDR1 SGDLS and CDR2 YYNGEE come from the germline V gene. CDR3: CASSVDPGPGGNTIYF. CDR3 in DNA: TGTGCCAGCAGCGTAGATCCCGGGCCAGGTGGAAACACCATATATTTT.

CDR3 sequence: CASSLDLTGSTDTQYF. The DNA of the CDR3 is TGCGCCAGCAGCTTGGACCTCACCGGGAGCACAGATACGCAGTATTTT. The chain is built from TRBV5-1 and TRBJ2-3; D is ambiguous. Germline V lookup: CDR1 SGHRS, CDR2 YFSETQ. This CDR3 contains 16 residues. Trimming removed 0 bases from V and 0 bases from J, with 11 bases in between.

The rearrangement links TRBV20-1 to TRBJ1-1; D remains unclear. The CDR3 contains 11 residues. The germline V and J ends were trimmed by 1 base and 4 bases, with 4 bases remaining between them. Germline CDR1 and CDR2: DFQATT and SNEGSKA (reference sequence). The CDR3 here is CSARGGTEAFF. Written as DNA, the CDR3 is TGCAGTGCTAGAGGGGGCACTGAAGCTTTCTTT.

The chain carries TRBV7-9 and TRBJ2-5; D is unresolved. This CDR3 is 15 amino acids long. Trimming cost V 6 bases and J 5 bases, with 19 bases left between them. Looked up from germline, CDR1 is SEHNR and CDR2 is FQNEAQ (reference sequence). Here the CDR3 DNA reads TGTGCCAGCAGTCTTATCGGGCCCCGCGTGGAGACCCAGTACTTC. Its translation: CASSLIGPRVETQYF.

The chain recombines TRBV2 with TRBJ1-1, with 10 bases identical to TRBD1. Germline V gene sequence: CDR1 SNHLY, CDR2 FYNNEI. This CDR3 has 15 amino acids. J gave up 4 bases and V 3 bases, and 5 bases lay outside the gene matches. Here the CDR3 reads CASSETGGWATEAFF. CDR3 bases: TGTGCCAGCAGTGAGACAGGGGGCTGGGCCACTGAAGCTTTCTTT.

The V call is TRBV2, the J call TRBJ2-5; D might be TRBD2 (6 bases). From germline, CDR1 is SNHLY and CDR2 FYNNEI. This CDR3 is 13 amino acids long. V dropped 6 bases and J dropped 5 bases, with 13 bases sitting between them. The CDR3 DNA sequence: TGTGCCAGCAGGGGATGGGGGGATGAGACCCAGTACTTC. It encodes CASRGWGDETQYF.

The rearrangement uses TRBV27 and TRBJ1-1, with D tentatively TRBD1 (5 bases). Germline V CDR1 and CDR2: MNHEY, SMNVEV (reference sequence). V was trimmed by 7 bases and J by 1 base, leaving 19 bases between them. The CDR3 runs 16 residues. CDR3 in DNA: TGTGCCAGCAAGTTTCTCAGGGCGGGCCAGAACACTGAAGCTTTCTTT. It is translated as CASKFLRAGQNTEAFF.

The chain joins TRBV27 to TRBJ1-2, with TRBD1 matching 8 bases. The V gene's germline CDR1 is MNHEY and CDR2 SMNVEV (reference sequence). Unmatched junction bases numbered 8, after V lost 8 bases and J lost 6 bases. This CDR3 region has 13 residues. The CDR3 DNA reads as TGTGCCAGCGGCGACAGGGGAGTTGATGGCTACACCTTC. Translation: CASGDRGVDGYTF.